The TCR beta chain described here comes from a study of CD8 T cells in ankylosing spondylitis. Germline V lookup: CDR1 DFQATT, CDR2 SNEGSKA (reference sequence). The CDR3 extends over 14 amino acids. V lost 5 bases, J lost 3 bases, and 3 bases stayed unmatched. Preparation of TCR beta libraries was done by quantitative 5'-RACE with molecular barcodes. Via MiXCR, TCRdb re-called the 5' RACE reads, giving one row per CDR3 protein. The table has 200,000 to 250,000 distinct CDR3 sequences, about a quarter seen once; the top ten hold more than 6.5%. The TCR originated in a male donor with ankylosing spondylitis or in good health (not recorded which). The sample comprised blood, either unsorted or a sorted T cell fraction (not recorded which). The rearrangement uses TRBV20-1 and TRBJ2-7, with 14 bases that match TRBD2. DNA for the CDR3: TGCAGTGCTCCGGGACTAGCGGGGGACTACGAGCAGTACTTC. Protein product: CSAPGLAGDYEQYF.